This T cell receptor beta chain originates from a study of beta chain features in type 1 diabetes. Whole-study results and caveats: Compared with healthy donors, patients appeared to share more similar naive, central memory and regulatory TCRB repertoires. A potential influence of HLA type upon TCRB rearrangement remained unresolved herein. TCRB CDR3 length was moderately but significantly reduced in all four CD4+ subsets of Type 1 diabetes patients.

The whole isolated RNA underwent reverse transcription, so sequencing captured expressed TCRB transcripts. Produced via immunoSEQ multiplex PCR; TCRdb's table is partial and in-frame only. This table has about 130,000 clones, around 9% appearing once. This clone was observed a handful of times. Its antigen is still unknown. The CDR3 runs to 16 residues. CDR1 is SGHTA, CDR2 FQGTGA, per germline. V dropped 6 bases and J dropped 10 bases, with 22 bases sitting between them. Material for sequencing was central memory CD4+ T cells from blood. This receptor was identified in a man between 25 and 39 years old with type 1 diabetes. The chain employs TRBV7-3 and TRBJ1-6; D is unclear. For the CDR3, the DNA is TGTGCCAGCAGGCCCACAGATCCCAGCGGTACGTCACCCCTCCACTTT. Translated: CASRPTDPSGTSPLHF.